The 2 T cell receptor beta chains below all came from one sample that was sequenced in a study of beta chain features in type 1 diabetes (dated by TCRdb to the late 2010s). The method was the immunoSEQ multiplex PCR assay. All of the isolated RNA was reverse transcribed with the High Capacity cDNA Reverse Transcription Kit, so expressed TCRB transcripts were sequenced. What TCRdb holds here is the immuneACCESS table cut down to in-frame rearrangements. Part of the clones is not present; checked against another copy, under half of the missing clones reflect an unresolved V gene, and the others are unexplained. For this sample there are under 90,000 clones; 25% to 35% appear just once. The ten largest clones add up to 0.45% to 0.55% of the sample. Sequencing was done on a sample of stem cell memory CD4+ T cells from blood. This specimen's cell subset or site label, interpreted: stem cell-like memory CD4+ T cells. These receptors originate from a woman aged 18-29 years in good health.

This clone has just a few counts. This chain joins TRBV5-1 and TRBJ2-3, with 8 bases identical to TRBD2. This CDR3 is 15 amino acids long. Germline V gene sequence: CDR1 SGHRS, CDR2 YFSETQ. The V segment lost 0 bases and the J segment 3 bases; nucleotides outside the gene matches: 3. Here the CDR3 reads CASSLEAGVTDTQYF. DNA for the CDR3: TGCGCCAGCAGCTTGGAAGCGGGAGTAACAGATACGCAGTATTTT.

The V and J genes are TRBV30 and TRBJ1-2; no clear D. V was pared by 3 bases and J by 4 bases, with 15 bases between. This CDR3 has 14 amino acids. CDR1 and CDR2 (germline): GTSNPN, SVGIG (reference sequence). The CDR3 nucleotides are TGTGCCTGGAGGGCCCCCGGGAGCCTCTATGGCTACACCTTC. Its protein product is CAWRAPGSLYGYTF.